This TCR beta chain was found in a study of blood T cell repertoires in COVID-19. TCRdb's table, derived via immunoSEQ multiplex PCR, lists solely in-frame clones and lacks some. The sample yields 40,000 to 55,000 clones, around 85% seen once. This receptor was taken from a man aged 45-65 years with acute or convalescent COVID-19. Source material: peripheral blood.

CDR3 in amino acids: CASSPGYPQPQHF. DNA for the CDR3: TGTGCCAGCAGTCCAGGGTATCCTCAGCCCCAGCATTTT. V usage is TRBV12-3 or TRBV12-4 and J usage is TRBJ1-5; D is perhaps TRBD1 (5 bases). The CDR3 totals 13 residues. Trimming pared 5 bases from V and 6 bases from J, leaving 11 bases between.